These T cell receptor beta chains were read from a single sample in a study of T cell responses to AZD1222 COVID-19 vaccine. Profiling relied on immunoSEQ multiplex PCR, and the TCRdb table lists in-frame clones only, not all of them. The sample has some 120,000 clones, roughly nine tenths seen once. Sequences were derived from peripheral blood, sampled on day 0 of AZD1222 vaccination. All receptors derive from an adult in good health. Both conserved end residues are part of each CDR3. The D gene is left open where the match is weak. Not every row has a clone size; where given, it reads once, few, many or a size class.

d_gene,j_gene,v_gene,abundance,CDR3aa,CDR3nt
TRBD1,TRBJ1-2,TRBV7-8,-,CASSLSPGTGRYGYTF,TGTGCCAGCAGCCTCAGTCCCGGGACAGGGCGCTATGGCTACACCTTC
-,TRBJ2-5,TRBV7-6,-,CASSSGSSTRLVETQYF,TGTGCCAGCAGCTCTGGAAGCTCGACTAGGCTTGTGGAGACCCAGTACTTC
-,TRBJ1-2,TRBV28,-,CASSPSGYNYGYTF,TGTGCCAGCAGCCCATCGGGGTATAACTATGGCTACACCTTC
TRBD2,TRBJ2-1,TRBV6-5,-,CASRGAGGSYNEQFF,TGTGCCAGCAGAGGAGCGGGGGGTTCCTACAATGAGCAGTTCTTC
-,TRBJ1-2,TRBV28,-,CASSFGYGYTF,TGTGCCAGCAGTTTTGGCTATGGCTACACCTTC
TRBD1,TRBJ1-2,TRBV28,-,CASGDGQGAHYGYTF,TGTGCCAGCGGAGACGGACAGGGGGCACACTATGGCTACACCTTC
-,TRBJ1-4,TRBV10-3,-,CAISDGGEKLFF,TGTGCCATCAGTGACGGGGGTGAAAAACTGTTTTTT
-,TRBJ2-3,TRBV5-4,-,CASSSMGSTDTQYF,TGTGCCAGCAGCTCCATGGGGAGCACAGATACGCAGTATTTT
-,TRBJ2-3,TRBV18,once,CASSLRTQDTQYF,TGTGCCAGCTCTCTTCGGACCCAAGATACGCAGTATTTT
-,TRBJ1-2,TRBV12-3/TRBV12-4,-,CASSLGQGRGYTF,TGTGCCAGCAGTTTGGGTCAGGGAAGGGGCTACACCTTC
TRBD1,TRBJ1-5,TRBV6-2/TRBV6-3,-,CASSPWTGQRTLGNQPQHF,TGTGCCAGCAGTCCCTGGACGGGACAGCGGACTCTAGGCAATCAGCCCCAGCATTTT
-,TRBJ2-7,TRBV5-1,-,CASSPRDLLYEQYF,TGCGCCAGCAGCCCCAGGGACCTCCTCTACGAGCAGTACTTC
TRBD1,TRBJ1-4,TRBV29-1,-,CSVADRATNEKLFF,TGCAGCGTTGCCGACAGGGCAACTAATGAAAAACTGTTTTTT
-,TRBJ2-6,TRBV6-4,-,CASSRDSGANVLTF,TGTGCCAGCAGCCGGGACTCTGGGGCCAACGTCCTGACTTTC
TRBD1,TRBJ1-2,TRBV28,few,CASSLIGGSYGYTF,TGTGCCAGCAGTTTAATAGGGGGCAGCTATGGCTACACCTTC
TRBD1,TRBJ2-7,TRBV13,-,CASSLDTGTGVPYEQYF,TGTGCCAGCAGCCTGGATACCGGGACAGGTGTTCCTTACGAGCAGTACTTC
TRBD1,TRBJ1-3,TRBV5-1,-,CASSRTSPGQGGPLVGNTIYF,TGCGCCAGCAGCCGGACATCCCCGGGACAGGGGGGTCCCTTGGTTGGAAACACCATATATTTT
-,TRBJ2-7,TRBV23-1,-,CAGLGNGAYEQYF,TGCGCCGGCCTGGGGAACGGCGCCTACGAGCAGTACTTC
-,TRBJ1-1,TRBV2,-,CASGRGNTEAFF,TGTGCCAGCGGCAGGGGGAACACTGAAGCTTTCTTT
-,TRBJ2-4,TRBV2,-,CASGQSRDIQYF,TGTGCCAGCGGGCAGTCTAGGGACATTCAGTACTTC